These 16 T cell receptor beta chains share one sample of origin, sequenced in a study of read filtering for tumor transcriptome and immune sequencing (dated by TCRdb to 2018 to 2021). TCRdb records Illumina HiSeq 4000 as the sequencer. The Immunoverse kit was used to build TCR libraries from roughly 370 ng RNA, with molecular barcoded adaptors covering alpha/delta and beta/gamma chains. The public sequencing data were trimmed at Q25 with fastp and processed into clonotypes with MiXCR by TCRdb, which kept only in-frame beta chains. Each CDR3 protein appears once, grouped with its most common genes and DNA. The sample includes roughly 49,000 distinct CDR3 sequences, with 15% to 20% observed a single time. Of the sample, 30% to 45% falls within the top ten clones. The sequencing input was a population of CD138-negative cells sorted from bone marrow. The cell subset or site label, as the study defines it: bone marrow mononuclear cells depleted of CD138+ plasma/myeloma cells by negative magnetic selection. These receptors were taken from a donor at least 40 years old with multiple myeloma.

The rearrangement joins TRBV12-3 or TRBV12-4 to TRBJ2-1; tentative D call: TRBD2 (6 bases). This CDR3 has 17 residues. Trimming stripped 6 bases from V and 9 bases from J, with 27 bases between. The CDR3 DNA sequence: TGTGCCAGCAGCAAATCCCTTACGGGAGATCCCCACAGTGAGCAGTTCTTC. Translated: CASSKSLTGDPHSEQFF.

This clonotype occurred many times. V usage is TRBV20-1 and J usage is TRBJ1-6; a possible D gene is TRBD1 (5 bases). Trimming removed 1 base at V and 8 bases at J, with 9 bases between. Germline assignment: CDR1 DFQATT and CDR2 SNEGSKA (reference sequence). CDR3 size: 13 residues. The CDR3 reads CSARGGGYSPLHF. The CDR3 bases are TGCAGTGCTAGAGGGGGCGGTTATTCACCCCTCCACTTT.

This sequence joins TRBV7-2 and TRBJ2-3, with TRBD1 identical over 7 bases. CDR1 is SGHTA and CDR2 is FQGNSA in the germline V gene. This CDR3 comprises 16 residues. The V segment lost 7 bases and the J segment 0 bases; nucleotides outside the gene matches: 10. The CDR3 bases are TGTGCCAGCACCTACTTGGGGACAGCTAGCACAGATACGCAGTATTTT. Translated: CASTYLGTASTDTQYF.

For the CDR3, the DNA is TGTGCCAGCAGTTCTCAAGCAGGGGGGAGGGCCTCCTACGAGCAGTACTTC. Residues: CASSSQAGGRASYEQYF. The chain joins TRBV6-6 to TRBJ2-7; possibly TRBD1 or TRBD2 for D (7 bases each). The CDR3 covers 17 residues. V was clipped by 4 bases and J by 0 bases, with 19 bases between them. Germline assignment: CDR1 MNHNY and CDR2 SVGAGI (reference sequence).

Ten or more counts support this clonotype. This rearrangement joins TRBV20-1 to TRBJ2-5; no reliable D call. The CDR3 consists of 12 residues. CDR1 DFQATT and CDR2 SNEGSKA come from the germline V gene (reference sequence). V shed 8 bases and J shed 1 base, with 11 bases lying between them. The CDR3 region has the DNA TGCAGTCCGCGACAAGGCCAAGAGACCCAGTACTTC. Amino acids: CSPRQGQETQYF.

There are many counts of this clonotype. The rearrangement joins TRBV27 to TRBJ2-1; 9 positions match TRBD1. The germline CDR1 and CDR2 sequences are MNHEY and SMNVEV (reference sequence). The V and J ends lost 5 bases and 9 bases, in that order; junction bases with no gene match: 11. The CDR3 covers 15 residues. CDR3 in amino acids: CASSAGTGLSIEQFF. Here the CDR3 DNA reads TGTGCCAGCAGTGCAGGGACAGGGCTTTCCATTGAGCAGTTCTTC.

There are many counts of this clonotype. The chain is built from TRBV13 and TRBJ1-3, with TRBD1 matching 7 bases. Germline V CDR1 and CDR2: PRHDT, FYEKMQ (reference sequence). The CDR3 is 14 residues long. V was pared by 4 bases and J by 2 bases, with 2 bases of the junction left unmatched. The CDR3 sequence: CASSSTGTGNTIYF. CDR3 DNA sequence: TGTGCCAGCAGCTCGACAGGGACTGGAAACACCATATATTTT.

This clonotype was seen only a few times. The rearrangement joins TRBV19 to TRBJ2-7; either TRBD1 or TRBD2 may supply D (6 bases each). Deletions cut 11 bases from V and 2 bases from J, with 19 bases between. This CDR3 contains 14 residues. Germline CDR1 LNHDA, CDR2 SQIVND (reference sequence). CDR3 sequence reads: CASGGGTDAYEQYF. The DNA of the CDR3 is TGTGCCTCCGGAGGGGGGACGGACGCCTACGAGCAGTACTTC.

This clonotype was observed at least ten times. J is TRBJ2-1 and V is TRBV30; TRBD1 matches at 10 bases. V gave up 2 bases and J gave up 7 bases; unmatched junction bases: 5. The CDR3 consists of 14 residues. Germline V gene data show CDR1 as GTSNPN and CDR2 as SVGIG (reference sequence). The CDR3 is CAWSMGDRGNEQFF. DNA for the CDR3: TGTGCCTGGAGTATGGGGGACAGGGGAAATGAGCAGTTCTTC.

At least ten counts were recorded for this clonotype. V is TRBV19 and J is TRBJ2-7; 13 nucleotides line up with TRBD2. Unmatched junction bases numbered 5, after V lost 6 bases and J lost 0 bases. The CDR3 has 16 amino acids. In germline, CDR1 is LNHDA, CDR2 SQIVND (reference sequence). In nucleotides, the CDR3 is TGTGCCAGTAGGGGACTAGCGGGGACTAGCTCCTACGAGCAGTACTTC. This encodes CASRGLAGTSSYEQYF.

This clonotype appeared many times. This sequence joins TRBV20-1 and TRBJ1-1, with D hard to call. The germline V gene has CDR1 DFQATT and CDR2 SNEGSKA (reference sequence). V lost 0 bases and J 2 bases, leaving 7 bases between the germline ends. CDR3 size: 13 residues. The CDR3 region is CSARDGSNTEAFF. The CDR3 nucleotides are TGCAGTGCTAGAGATGGCAGCAACACTGAAGCTTTCTTT.

To note about this clonotype: One junction end disagrees with the germline gene, perhaps due to a read error. The J gene is TRBJ1-1, the V gene TRBV6-5; D might be TRBD1 (6 bases). The germline V gene has CDR1 MNHEY and CDR2 SVGAGI. The CDR3 totals 14 residues. The CDR3 DNA reads TGTGCCAGCGGTTCCCAGCGGGGGGGCACTGAAACTTTCTTT. Its protein is CASGSQRGGTETFF.

Points on this clonotype: A read error may produce the germline difference seen at one junction end. The rearrangement uses TRBV12-3 or TRBV12-4 and TRBJ2-1; 11 bases match TRBD2. This CDR3 is 14 amino acids long. CDR3 bases: TGTGCCAGCAGACTACTAGCGGGGGTCAATGAGCTGTTCTTC. Encoded protein: CASRLLAGVNELFF.

With regard to this clonotype: Possible read error: a much larger clone is one base away. The chain carries TRBV19 and TRBJ2-5; D gene uncertain. Germline V gene data show CDR1 as LNHDA and CDR2 as SQIVND (reference sequence). CDR3 length equals 14 residues. The CDR3 sequence is CASSIGWLQETQHF. The DNA of the CDR3 is TGTGCCAGTAGTATCGGTTGGCTCCAAGAGACCCAGCACTTC.

This sequence joins TRBV5-1 and TRBJ2-5; D is ambiguous. V lost 6 bases and J lost 2, with 20 bases in between. This CDR3 region has 16 residues. The germline gives CDR1 SGHRS, CDR2 YFSETQ. CDR3 residues: CASTQTPDPRQETQYF. The DNA for the CDR3 is TGCGCCAGCACTCAAACCCCTGATCCGCGGCAAGAGACCCAGTACTTC.

As to this clonotype: A clone one base away is much larger, so this may be a read error. The chain employs TRBV4-2 and TRBJ2-3; D gene ambiguous. There are 13 residues in the CDR3. V shed 1 base and J shed 8 bases, with 10 bases lying between them. In germline, CDR1 is LGHNA, CDR2 YNFKEQ. CDR3 residues: CASSQGRSVTQYF. DNA of the CDR3: TGTGCCAGCAGCCAAGGCAGGTCCGTTACGCAGTATTTT.